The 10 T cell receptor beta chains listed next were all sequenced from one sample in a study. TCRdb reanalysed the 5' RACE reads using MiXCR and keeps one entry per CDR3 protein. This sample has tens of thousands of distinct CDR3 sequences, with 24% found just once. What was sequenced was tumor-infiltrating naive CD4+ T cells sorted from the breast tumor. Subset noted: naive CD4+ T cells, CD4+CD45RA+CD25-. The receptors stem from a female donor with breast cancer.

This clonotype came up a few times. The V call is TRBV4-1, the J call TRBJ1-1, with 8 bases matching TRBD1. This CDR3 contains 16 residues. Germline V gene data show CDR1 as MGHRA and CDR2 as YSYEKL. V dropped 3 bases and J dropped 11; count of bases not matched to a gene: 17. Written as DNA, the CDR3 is TGCGCCAGCAGCCACCCAATCAGGACAGGGACTGGCAAGGCTTTCTTT. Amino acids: CASSHPIRTGTGKAFF.

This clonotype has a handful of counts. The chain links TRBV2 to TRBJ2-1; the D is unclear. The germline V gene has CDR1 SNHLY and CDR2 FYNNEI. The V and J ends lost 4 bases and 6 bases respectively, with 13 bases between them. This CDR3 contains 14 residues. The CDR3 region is CASSVQTSLNEQFF. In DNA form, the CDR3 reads TGTGCCAGCAGTGTTCAGACCTCGCTCAATGAGCAGTTCTTC.

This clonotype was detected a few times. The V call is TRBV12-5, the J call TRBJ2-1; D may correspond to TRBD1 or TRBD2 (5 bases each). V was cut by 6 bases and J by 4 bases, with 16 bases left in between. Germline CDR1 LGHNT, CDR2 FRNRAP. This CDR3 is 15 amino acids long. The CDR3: CASGLSRDPYNEQFF. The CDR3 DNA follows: TGTGCTAGTGGCCTATCCCGGGACCCTTACAATGAGCAGTTCTTC. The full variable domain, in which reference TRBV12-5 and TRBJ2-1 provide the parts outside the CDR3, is DARVTQTPRHKVTEMGQEVTMRCQPILGHNTVFWYRQTMMQGLELLAYFRNRAPLDDSGMPKDRFSAEMPDATLATLKIQPSEPRDSAVYFCASGLSRDPYNEQFFGPGTRLTVL.

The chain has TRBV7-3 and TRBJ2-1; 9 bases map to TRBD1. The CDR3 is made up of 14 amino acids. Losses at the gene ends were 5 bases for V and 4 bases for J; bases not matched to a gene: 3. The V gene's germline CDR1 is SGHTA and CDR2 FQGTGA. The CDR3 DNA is TGTGCCAGCAGCAAAGGGACAGGGTACAATGAGCAGTTCTTC. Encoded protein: CASSKGTGYNEQFF.

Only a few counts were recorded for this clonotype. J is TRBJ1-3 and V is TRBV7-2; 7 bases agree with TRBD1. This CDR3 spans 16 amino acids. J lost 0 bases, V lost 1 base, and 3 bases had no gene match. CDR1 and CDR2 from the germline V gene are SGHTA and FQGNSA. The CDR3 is CASSLGDRISGNTIYF. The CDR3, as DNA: TGTGCCAGCAGCTTAGGGGACAGAATCTCTGGAAACACCATATATTTT.

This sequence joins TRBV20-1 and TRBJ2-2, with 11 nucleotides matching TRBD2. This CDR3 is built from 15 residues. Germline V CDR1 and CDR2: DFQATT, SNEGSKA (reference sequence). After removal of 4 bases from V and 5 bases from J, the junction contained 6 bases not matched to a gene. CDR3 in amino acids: CSATTSGSLTGELFF. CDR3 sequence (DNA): TGCAGTGCTACTACTAGCGGGAGTTTAACCGGGGAGCTGTTTTTT.

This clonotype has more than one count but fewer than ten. The CDR3: CASSQGGQGIYEQYF. The CDR3 DNA reads as TGCGCCAGCAGCCAAGGGGGCCAGGGAATCTACGAGCAGTACTTC. The rearrangement links TRBV4-1 to TRBJ2-7, with D possibly being TRBD1 (5 bases). CDR1 and CDR2 from the germline V gene are MGHRA and YSYEKL. Trimming stripped 1 base from V and 3 bases from J, with 13 bases between. The CDR3 length is 15 residues.

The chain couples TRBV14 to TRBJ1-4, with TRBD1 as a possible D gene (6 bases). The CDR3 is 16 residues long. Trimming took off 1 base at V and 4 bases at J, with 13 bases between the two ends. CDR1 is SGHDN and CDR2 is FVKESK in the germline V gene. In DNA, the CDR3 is TGTGCCAGCAGCCAAGTGAGTCGACAGGATAATGAAAAACTGTTTTTT. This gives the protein CASSQVSRQDNEKLFF.

DNA of the CDR3: TGTGCCAGCAGCCCTCGCCTCGGGGTGAACACTGAAGCTTTCTTT. This gives the protein CASSPRLGVNTEAFF. The genes are TRBV25-1 and TRBJ1-1; D is ambiguous. Between the trimmed V and J ends, which lost 6 bases and 0 bases, there was a span of 14 bases. The CDR3 length is 15 residues. Per the germline V gene, CDR1 is MGHDK and CDR2 is SYGVNS.

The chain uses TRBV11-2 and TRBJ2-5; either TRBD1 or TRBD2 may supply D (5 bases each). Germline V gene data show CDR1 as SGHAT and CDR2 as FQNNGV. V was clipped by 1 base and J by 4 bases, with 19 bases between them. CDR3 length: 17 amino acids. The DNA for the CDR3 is TGTGCCAGCAGCTTAGGGGATTCCCTAGCTGGGGGAGAGACCCAGTACTTC. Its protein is CASSLGDSLAGGETQYF. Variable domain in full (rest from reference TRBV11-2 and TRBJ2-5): EAGVAQSPRYKIIEKRQSVAFWCNPISGHATLYWYQQILGQGPKLLIQFQNNGVVDDSQLPKDRFSAERLKGVDSTLKIQPAKLEDSAVYLCASSLGDSLAGGETQYFGPGTRLLVL.